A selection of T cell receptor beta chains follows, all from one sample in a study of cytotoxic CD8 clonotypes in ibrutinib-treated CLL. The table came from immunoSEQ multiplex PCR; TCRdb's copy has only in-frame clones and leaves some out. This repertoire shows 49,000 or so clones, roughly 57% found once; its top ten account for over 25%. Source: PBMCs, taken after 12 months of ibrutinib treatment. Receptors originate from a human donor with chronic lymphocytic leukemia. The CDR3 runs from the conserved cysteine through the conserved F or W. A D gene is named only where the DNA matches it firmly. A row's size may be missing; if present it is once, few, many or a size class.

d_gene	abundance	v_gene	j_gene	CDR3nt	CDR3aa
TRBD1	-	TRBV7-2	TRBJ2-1	TGTGCCAGCCTAAATCGGGACAGTCCCAATGAGCAGTTCTTC	CASLNRDSPNEQFF
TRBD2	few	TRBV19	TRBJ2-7	TGTGCCGCTAGCGGGAGTACTTACGAGCAGTACTTC	CAASGSTYEQYF
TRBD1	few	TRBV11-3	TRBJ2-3	TGTGCCAGCAGCAGGACAGGATCAAAAGATACGCAGTATTTT	CASSRTGSKDTQYF
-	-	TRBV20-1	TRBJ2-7	TGCAGTGCTCGGCAGGGCTACGAGCAGTACTTC	CSARQGYEQYF
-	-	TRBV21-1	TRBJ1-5	TGTGCCTACTACTCCAATACAGGGTGTTCCCTGGAGCCCCAGCATTTT	CAYYSNTGCSLEPQHF
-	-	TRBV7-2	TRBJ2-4	TGTGCCAGCAGCAAGACTAGTTTCCAAAACATTCAGTACTTC	CASSKTSFQNIQYF
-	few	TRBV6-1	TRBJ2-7	TGTGCCAGCAGTGAAACGGGAACAGTCTACGAGCAGTACTTC	CASSETGTVYEQYF
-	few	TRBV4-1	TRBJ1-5	TGCGCCAGCAGCCAAGATTTCAGCAATCAGCCCCAGCATTTT	CASSQDFSNQPQHF
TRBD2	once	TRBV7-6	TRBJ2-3	TGTGCCAGCAGCCGAGCGGGAGCAGATACGCAGTATTTT	CASSRAGADTQYF
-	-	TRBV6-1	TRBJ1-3	TGTGCCAGCAGTGAAGCTATAGCCCTCTCTGGAAACACCATATATTTT	CASSEAIALSGNTIYF
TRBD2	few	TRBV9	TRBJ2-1	TGTGCCAGCAGCTTATCGACTAGCGGGATTCTCAATGAGCAGTTCTTC	CASSLSTSGILNEQFF
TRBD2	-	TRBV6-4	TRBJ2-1	TGTGCCAGCAGCTACGAAGCGGGAGGGCCTAGGGATGAGCAGTTCTTC	CASSYEAGGPRDEQFF
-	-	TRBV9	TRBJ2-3	TGTGCCAGCAGCCAAATTGGCACAGATACGCAGTATTTT	CASSQIGTDTQYF
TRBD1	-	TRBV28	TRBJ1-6	TGTGCCAGCATCGGGACGGGGACAGGCGGCAATTCACCCCTCCACTTT	CASIGTGTGGNSPLHF
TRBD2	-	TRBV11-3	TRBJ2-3	TGTGCCAGCAGCTTTGGACTAGCGGGTGATACGCAGTATTTT	CASSFGLAGDTQYF
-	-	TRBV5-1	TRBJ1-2	TGCGCCAGCAGCTTGGAGGGGGGGCCCGCCTATGGCTACACCTTC	CASSLEGGPAYGYTF
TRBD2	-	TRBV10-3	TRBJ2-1	TGTGCCATCAGTGAGACCGGGACTAGCGGGAGTTCGAATGAGCAGTTCTTC	CAISETGTSGSSNEQFF
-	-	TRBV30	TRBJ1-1	TGTGCCTGGAGTGTACGGGAGAACACTGAAGCTTTCTTT	CAWSVRENTEAFF
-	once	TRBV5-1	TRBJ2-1	TGCGCCAGCAGCTCCGACTTGAATTCTGCCAATGAGCAGTTCTTC	CASSSDLNSANEQFF
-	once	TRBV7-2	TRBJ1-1	TGTGCCAGCAGCCCCGGGTCGAGGGCGGGAGGCACTGAAGCTTTCTTT	CASSPGSRAGGTEAFF
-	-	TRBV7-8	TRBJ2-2	TGTGCCAGCAGCTTGCGAGATTGGAGGGGTACCGGGGAGCTGTTTTTT	CASSLRDWRGTGELFF
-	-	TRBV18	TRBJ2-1	TGTGCCAGCTCGCCTCAGATGTACAATGAGCAGTTCTTC	CASSPQMYNEQFF
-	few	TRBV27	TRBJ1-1	TGTGCCAGCAGTTTATACACTAGAGCTGAAGCTTTCTTT	CASSLYTRAEAFF
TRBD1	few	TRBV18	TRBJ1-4	TGTGCCAGCTCACCGACAGGGACTAACGAAAAACTGTTTTTT	CASSPTGTNEKLFF
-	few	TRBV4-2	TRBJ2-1	TGTGCCAGCAGCCAAGAAGGGAGCACCAGCTCCTACAATGAGCAGTTCTTC	CASSQEGSTSSYNEQFF
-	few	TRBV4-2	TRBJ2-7	TGTGCCAGCAGCCTACTAGCCGGAGGCTACGAGCAGTACTTC	CASSLLAGGYEQYF
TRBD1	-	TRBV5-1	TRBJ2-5	TGCGCCAGCAGCTTGGGGCAAACAGGGGTGCGGGAGACCCAGTACTTC	CASSLGQTGVRETQYF
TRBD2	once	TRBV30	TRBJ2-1	TGTGCCTGGCGGACTAGCGGGAGTTCCAATGAGCAGTTCTTC	CAWRTSGSSNEQFF
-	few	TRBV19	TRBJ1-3	TGTGCCAGTAGTTTCACAGGATACTCTGGAAACACCATATATTTT	CASSFTGYSGNTIYF
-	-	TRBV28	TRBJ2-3	TGTGCCACCGAGTTCCCGGGGACAGATACGCAGTATTTT	CATEFPGTDTQYF
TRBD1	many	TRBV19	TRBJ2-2	TGTGCCAGTAGTACGGGACAGGGAAACTACACCGGGGAGCTGTTTTTT	CASSTGQGNYTGELFF
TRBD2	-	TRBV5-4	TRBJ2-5	TGTGCCAGCAGCTTGGTTAGCGGGAGTAGAGTGGGCCAAGAGACCCAGTACTTC	CASSLVSGSRVGQETQYF
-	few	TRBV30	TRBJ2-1	TGTGCCTGGACCCCCGGGAGCTCCTACAATGAGCAGTTCTTC	CAWTPGSSYNEQFF
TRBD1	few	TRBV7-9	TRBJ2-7	TGTGCCAGCAGCTTATCCCGGGACAGGGGGTACGAGCAGTACTTC	CASSLSRDRGYEQYF
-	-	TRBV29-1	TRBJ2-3	TGCAGCGTTGAAGATTGGGGGGATACGCAGTATTTT	CSVEDWGDTQYF
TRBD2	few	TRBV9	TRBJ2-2	TGTGCCAGCAGCGCCCCTTGGCGGGAGAACCCCGGGGAGCTGTTTTTT	CASSAPWRENPGELFF
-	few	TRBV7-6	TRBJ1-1	TGTGCCAGCAGCTTAGCCTCAAGGACTGAAGCTTTCTTT	CASSLASRTEAFF
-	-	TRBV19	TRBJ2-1	TGTGCCAGTAGTTTAAACTCCTACAATGAGCAGTTCTTC	CASSLNSYNEQFF
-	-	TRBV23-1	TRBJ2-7	TGCGCCAGCAGTCAATCTAAGCCACAGTTCTATCCGTTGGAGCAGTACTTC	CASSQSKPQFYPLEQYF